This T cell receptor beta chain originates from a study of cytomegalovirus exposure and HLA in healthy donors. The primer mix had 60 Vbeta and 13 Jbeta primers. The table came from immunoSEQ multiplex PCR; TCRdb's copy has only in-frame clones and leaves some out. This table holds about 100,000 clones, over 75% found once. The receptor was isolated from a man in his forties or fifties in good health and CMV-seropositive. Sequenced: PBMCs.

The CDR3 DNA sequence: TGTGCCTGGAGGGGAGGTGAAGCTTTCTTT. Amino acid sequence: CAWRGGEAFF. V gene TRBV30 combines with J gene TRBJ1-1, with D uncertain. CDR3 length: 10 amino acids. Germline values: CDR1 GTSNPN, CDR2 SVGIG (reference sequence). V was cut by 3 bases and J by 7 bases, with 6 bases left in between.